This T cell receptor beta chain was captured by sequencing in a study of shared clonotypes between healthy human individuals. Sequencing used immunoSEQ multiplex PCR; TCRdb keeps in-frame clones, though not all of them. The data show about 550,000 clones, with around 95% seen just once and 0.11% held by the top ten. The naive CD8 subset, CD45RO-negative cells positively selected for CCR7, excluded terminally differentiated effector memory CD45RA+ cells. The sequencing sample was made of naive CD8+ T cells sorted from blood. This TCR was sampled from a woman aged 30 to 39 in good health.

This chain's CDR3 is CASSPPSGREQFF. The CDR3 DNA reads as TGTGCCAGCAGTCCACCGTCAGGAAGAGAGCAGTTCTTC. V usage is TRBV13 and J usage is TRBJ2-1; D unclear. Between the trimmed V and J ends, which lost 6 bases and 10 bases, there was a span of 16 bases. Germline V gives CDR1 PRHDT, CDR2 FYEKMQ (reference sequence). The CDR3 extends over 13 amino acids.